Each of the 13 T cell receptor beta chains below was sequenced from the same sample in a study of identical twins. From the 5' RACE reads, TCRdb called clonotypes with MiXCR, one entry per CDR3 protein. This table holds over 600,000 distinct CDR3 sequences, 21% found once. The same specimen was also included in a second study, on T cells expressing NK-cell markers.

The sample consisted of PBMCs. All receptors come from a woman aged 18-29 years in good health.

This chain uses TRBV7-2 with TRBJ1-6; tentative D call: TRBD1 (6 bases). The V gene's germline CDR1 is SGHTA and CDR2 FQGNSA. The CDR3 runs 15 residues. With 7 bases removed from V and 9 bases from J, the gap between germline ends came to 19 bases. The CDR3: CASNGRGALSSPLHF. The CDR3 DNA is TGTGCCAGCAACGGGCGGGGGGCGTTGAGTTCACCCCTCCACTTT.

CDR3 in amino acids: CATSERGPTDTQYF. The CDR3, as DNA: TGTGCCACCAGCGAGCGGGGGCCAACAGATACGCAGTATTTT. V gene TRBV15 combines with J gene TRBJ2-3; 8 nucleotides line up with TRBD2. After removal of 5 bases from V and 3 bases from J, the junction contained 4 bases not matched to a gene. The CDR3 length is 14 residues. Germline-derived CDR1 and CDR2 are LNHNV and YYDKDF (reference sequence).

This clonotype was found a few times. The genes are TRBV5-1 and TRBJ2-2, with TRBD2 as a possible D gene (6 bases). Between the trimmed V and J ends, which lost 4 bases and 7 bases, there was a span of 23 bases. The germline V gene has CDR1 SGHRS and CDR2 YFSETQ. This CDR3 has 17 amino acids. CDR3 sequence reads: CASSPPGTLTEGGELFF. CDR3 coding DNA: TGCGCCAGCAGCCCACCTGGGACTCTCACCGAGGGCGGGGAGCTGTTTTTT.

This chain links TRBV20-1 with TRBJ1-2, with a possible D match to TRBD1 (5 bases). Deletions cut 8 bases from V and 4 bases from J, with 20 bases between. This CDR3 has 14 residues. Germline CDR1 and CDR2: DFQATT and SNEGSKA (reference sequence). As DNA, the CDR3 is TGCAGTTCCCCAGGGCAGGTCGGTGGCTATGGCTACACCTTC. It translates to CSSPGQVGGYGYTF.

This clonotype was picked up one time. This chain uses TRBV3-1 with TRBJ2-3; 12 nucleotides align to TRBD1. The CDR3 consists of 15 residues. The germline gives CDR1 LGHDT, CDR2 YNNKEL (reference sequence). The junction had 4 bases not matched to a gene; V was cut back by 4 bases and J by 5 bases. CDR3 residues: CASSPWDRGQDTQYF. CDR3 bases: TGTGCCAGCAGCCCCTGGGACAGGGGGCAAGATACGCAGTATTTT.

The table lists this clonotype with a few counts. This rearrangement joins TRBV20-1 to TRBJ1-2, with TRBD1 as a possible D gene (6 bases). The CDR3 is 14 residues long. V lost 3 bases, J lost 4 bases, and 15 bases lay in between. Germline V CDR1 and CDR2: DFQATT, SNEGSKA (reference sequence). CDR3 sequence reads: CSASGGAFGYGYTF. CDR3 DNA: TGCAGTGCTAGTGGGGGGGCCTTTGGCTATGGCTACACCTTC.

The chain couples TRBV25-1 to TRBJ2-2; 9 bases are shared with TRBD1. The germline V gene has CDR1 MGHDK and CDR2 SYGVNS. Trimming cost V 1 base and J 6 bases; bases outside gene matches: 9. This CDR3 has 17 amino acids. The CDR3 DNA reads TGTGCCAGCAGTGAATCATTCCCGGGACAGGGAGCCGGGGAGCTGTTTTTT. This encodes CASSESFPGQGAGELFF.

J is TRBJ2-5 and V is TRBV5-1; a possible D gene is TRBD2 (5 bases). Germline lookup yields CDR1 SGHRS and CDR2 YFSETQ. Trimming removed 4 bases at V and 2 bases at J, with 15 bases between. The CDR3 loop spans 15 amino acids. The CDR3 here is CASSPIFGGQETQYF. The CDR3 nucleotides are TGCGCCAGCAGCCCTATTTTTGGAGGACAAGAGACCCAGTACTTC.

This clonotype was seen only a few times. The chain combines TRBV2 with TRBJ2-2; weak D call: TRBD2 (6 bases). CDR1 is SNHLY, CDR2 FYNNEI, per germline. The CDR3 runs to 14 residues. The V end was cut by 8 bases, the J end by 2 bases, with 12 bases between. This CDR3 reads CASRRDPNTGELFF. The CDR3 bases are TGTGCCAGCCGGAGGGATCCCAACACCGGGGAGCTGTTTTTT.

The gene calls are TRBV9 and TRBJ2-7, with D tentatively TRBD2 (5 bases). Trimming stripped 2 bases from V and 6 bases from J, with 12 bases between. The length of the CDR3 is 13 residues. Germline V CDR1 and CDR2: SGDLS, YYNGEE. This chain's CDR3 is CASSVSPAGEQYF. The DNA of the CDR3 is TGTGCCAGCAGCGTTTCCCCGGCGGGCGAGCAGTACTTC.

This sequence joins TRBV13 and TRBJ2-1; D is undetermined. Trimming removed 1 base from V and 3 bases from J, with 13 bases in between. The V gene's germline CDR1 is PRHDT and CDR2 FYEKMQ (reference sequence). This CDR3 has 16 amino acids. The chain's CDR3 is CASSLVRSSLYNEQFF. CDR3 DNA sequence: TGTGCCAGCAGCTTAGTACGCTCCAGTCTCTACAATGAGCAGTTCTTC.

The chain is built from TRBV9 and TRBJ1-1; a weak D match, TRBD1 (5 bases). This CDR3 contains 14 residues. Trimming took 0 bases from V and 4 from J, leaving 10 bases between them. Germline CDR1 SGDLS, CDR2 YYNGEE. This chain's CDR3 is CASSVVGRVTEAFF. CDR3 nucleotide sequence: TGTGCCAGCAGCGTAGTGGGCAGGGTCACTGAAGCTTTCTTT.

This clonotype was counted only a few times. The chain has TRBV7-2 and TRBJ1-1; weak D call: TRBD1 (5 bases). This CDR3 is 15 amino acids long. V was clipped by 2 bases and J by 2 bases, with 12 bases between them. The germline V gene has CDR1 SGHTA and CDR2 FQGNSA. CDR3 nucleotides: TGTGCCAGCAGCTTAAAGGGACTTAGAAACACTGAAGCTTTCTTT. Translated: CASSLKGLRNTEAFF.